This section outlines one T cell receptor (beta chain) sequence together with its context. What it binds is not known. Trimming at V came to 1 base and at J to 8 bases, leaving 20 bases not matched to a gene. The CDR3 has 19 amino acids. The germline V gene has CDR1 MNHEY and CDR2 SMNVEV (reference sequence). The sample belongs to a study of T cell responses to AZD1222 COVID-19 vaccine. Study-wide findings and caveats: Regions 160-218 and 743-854 dominated among vaccine-associated CD4 TCRs spanning spike.

Only in-frame clones appear in the TCRdb table, and some are missing; sequencing was by immunoSEQ multiplex PCR. The profile shows 65,000 to 85,000 clones, around 85% of them singletons. The chain carries TRBV27 and TRBJ2-1; TRBD2 agrees at 7 bases. This sample comprised peripheral blood, obtained 28 days after the second AZD1222 dose. The TCR sequence derives from an adult who received the AZD1222 COVID-19 vaccine. The chain's CDR3 is CASSLLRLLSGWAWHEQFF. For the CDR3, the DNA is TGTGCCAGCAGTTTATTACGGCTCCTTAGCGGGTGGGCCTGGCATGAGCAGTTCTTC.